The subject of this entry is one T cell receptor beta chain. Naivety among CD8 cells was defined by CD45RO negativity and positive CCR7 selection, thereby excluding terminally differentiated effector memory CD45RA+ cells. TCRdb keeps only in-frame clones here, not all; method: immunoSEQ multiplex PCR. The data show around 2,000,000 clones, with under 95% seen just once and about 1.8% held by the top ten. This entry belongs to a study of shared clonotypes between healthy human individuals. CDR3 length: 15 amino acids. V lost 1 base and J lost 4, with 13 bases in between. In germline, CDR1 is SGHAT, CDR2 FQNNGV.

Sequencing used naive CD8+ T cells from PBMCs. The clonotype was recovered from a man aged 18-30 years in good health. Some clones in this sample may be carry-over from other donors' samples. The chain joins TRBV11-2 to TRBJ1-1, with D possibly being TRBD1 (5 bases). CDR3 sequence reads: CASSLGPGLGTEAFF. The CDR3 DNA sequence: TGTGCCAGCAGCTTAGGGCCGGGGCTGGGCACTGAAGCTTTCTTT. Filled out from reference TRBV11-2 and TRBJ1-1, the complete variable domain reads EAGVAQSPRYKIIEKRQSVAFWCNPISGHATLYWYQQILGQGPKLLIQFQNNGVVDDSQLPKDRFSAERLKGVDSTLKIQPAKLEDSAVYLCASSLGPGLGTEAFFGQGTRLTVV.